The 30 T cell receptor beta chains below all came from one sample that was sequenced in a study of T-cell memory formation after mild COVID-19. MiXCR, run by TCRdb on the 5' RACE reads, gives a single entry per CDR3 protein. The sample holds about 170,000 distinct CDR3 sequences, under 15% seen once. What was sequenced was PBMCs or a T cell subset sorted from them (not recorded which). These receptors came from a man aged 18 to 30 who had mild COVID-19 (a few samples of this study predate the infection). Cell type and time point are not known.

This clonotype was seen a few times. The chain joins TRBV18 to TRBJ1-1, with TRBD1 matching over 7 bases. The CDR3 runs 15 residues. Per the germline V gene, CDR1 is KGHSH and CDR2 is LQKENI. With 3 bases clipped from V and 1 base from J, the junction kept 5 bases outside the gene matches. Written as DNA, the CDR3 is TGTGCCAGCTCACCTGCCGGGACAGCGAACACTGAAGCTTTCTTT. Protein product: CASSPAGTANTEAFF.

The J gene is TRBJ1-6, the V gene TRBV7-9; D remains ambiguous. CDR1 and CDR2 (germline): SEHNR, FQNEAQ (reference sequence). This CDR3 contains 12 residues. V was clipped by 4 bases and J by 10 bases, with 8 bases between them. DNA of the CDR3: TGTGCCAGCAGCTCGGATCTGTCACCCCTCCACTTT. This gives the protein CASSSDLSPLHF.

The chain joins TRBV5-1 to TRBJ1-5; 8 nucleotides agree with TRBD1. The CDR3 is 15 residues long. Germline CDR1 SGHRS, CDR2 YFSETQ. The junction had 5 bases not matched to a gene; V was cut back by 4 bases and J by 2 bases. The CDR3 nucleotides are TGCGCCAGCAGCCCCACAGGGGGTGGCAATCAGCCCCAGCATTTT. This sequence encodes CASSPTGGGNQPQHF. The entire variable domain, with the rest obtained from reference TRBV5-1 and TRBJ1-5, is as follows: KAGVTQTPRYLIKTRGQQVTLSCSPISGHRSVSWYQQTPGQGLQFLFEYFSETQRNKGNFPGRFSGRQFSNSRSEMNVSTLELGDSALYLCASSPTGGGNQPQHFGDGTRLSIL.

This clonotype has a handful of counts. The rearrangement links TRBV6-2 or TRBV6-3 to TRBJ2-1, with TRBD1 identical over 8 bases. The CDR3 loop spans 12 amino acids. Germline V gives CDR1 MNHEY, CDR2 SVGEGT. V was pared by 4 bases and J by 8 bases, with 1 base of the junction left unmatched. CDR3 in DNA: TGTGCCAGCAGTTCCAGGGGGCATGAGCAGTTCTTC. Translated, it gives CASSSRGHEQFF.

The chain joins TRBV6-2 or TRBV6-3 to TRBJ1-4; possible D gene TRBD1, 5 bases. CDR3 length: 12 residues. Germline CDR1 MNHEY, CDR2 SVGEGT. V was trimmed by 4 bases and J by 9 bases, leaving 9 bases between them. In DNA, the CDR3 is TGTGCCAGCAGTTCGCAGGGAAAAAAACTGTTTTTT. Translating gives CASSSQGKKLFF.

This clonotype came up many times. V and J are TRBV5-1 and TRBJ2-7; TRBD2 is a possible D gene (6 bases). CDR1 is SGHRS and CDR2 is YFSETQ in the germline V gene. The CDR3 is 14 amino acids. Deletions cut 0 bases from V and 3 bases from J, with 10 bases between. CDR3: CASSLAVGGYEQYF. For the CDR3, the DNA is TGCGCCAGCAGCTTGGCGGTCGGGGGCTACGAGCAGTACTTC.

This clonotype was found a few times. The chain joins TRBV20-1 to TRBJ1-5; D is uncertain. The V gene's germline CDR1 is DFQATT and CDR2 SNEGSKA (reference sequence). CDR3 size: 13 residues. Deletions cut 3 bases from V and 2 bases from J, with 8 bases between. Here the CDR3 reads CSASLTRNQPQHF. CDR3 sequence (DNA): TGCAGTGCTAGCCTGACACGCAATCAGCCCCAGCATTTT.

This clonotype has just a few counts. The J gene is TRBJ2-3, the V gene TRBV6-2 or TRBV6-3; 8 bases align to TRBD2. The V gene end was trimmed by 0 bases and the J gene end by 4 bases; junction bases not matched to a gene: 6. The CDR3 extends over 16 amino acids. Germline CDR1 and CDR2: MNHEY and SVGEGT. CDR3 sequence: CASSYSGAGASDTQYF. The CDR3 DNA reads TGTGCCAGCAGTTACTCGGGAGCGGGGGCCTCAGATACGCAGTATTTT.

The V and J genes are TRBV5-1 and TRBJ1-2; D perhaps matches TRBD1 (5 bases). The CDR3 is made up of 13 amino acids. The V gene lost 7 bases and the J gene lost 0 bases, with 10 bases spanning the gap. CDR1 is SGHRS and CDR2 is YFSETQ in the germline V gene. For the CDR3, the DNA is TGCGCCAGCGCCCGGGGACCTAACTATGGCTACACCTTC. It is translated as CASARGPNYGYTF.

This clonotype was picked up one time. The chain joins TRBV5-1 to TRBJ2-5, with 10 bases that match TRBD1. The CDR3 runs to 14 residues. Trimming cost V 4 bases and J 3 bases; bases outside gene matches: 3. Germline V gene data show CDR1 as SGHRS and CDR2 as YFSETQ. CDR3 amino acids: CASSHGTGEETQYF. The CDR3 DNA sequence: TGCGCCAGCAGCCACGGGACAGGGGAAGAGACCCAGTACTTC.

Ten or more counts support this clonotype. The chain recombines TRBV7-2 with TRBJ2-3; no clear D gene. CDR3 size: 13 residues. The V end was cut by 4 bases, the J end by 1 base, with 6 bases between. Germline V gene lookup returns CDR1 SGHTA and CDR2 FQGNSA. CDR3 sequence reads: CASSYRGTDTQYF. The CDR3 DNA follows: TGTGCCAGCAGCTACCGGGGCACAGATACGCAGTATTTT.

This clonotype was observed a few times. V is TRBV10-3 and J is TRBJ2-5; D is perhaps TRBD2 (7 bases). The CDR3 is 12 amino acids. The V and J ends lost 11 bases and 5 bases respectively, with 15 bases between them. The germline CDR1 and CDR2 sequences are ENHRY and SYGVKD. The CDR3: CASWGGRETQYF. The CDR3 DNA reads TGTGCCTCCTGGGGGGGGCGCGAGACCCAGTACTTC.

The chain recombines TRBV5-1 with TRBJ2-3; 7 bases agree with TRBD1. The CDR3 spans 15 residues. Losses at the gene ends were 4 bases for V and 2 bases for J; bases not matched to a gene: 7. CDR1 and CDR2 (germline): SGHRS, YFSETQ. The chain's CDR3 is CASSGTVKPTDTQYF. The CDR3 DNA follows: TGCGCCAGCAGCGGGACAGTAAAACCCACAGATACGCAGTATTTT.

This clonotype was counted many times. V gene TRBV10-3 combines with J gene TRBJ2-7, with a tentative D call TRBD1 (6 bases). The CDR3 spans 12 residues. Per germline, CDR1 ENHRY and CDR2 SYGVKD. V was trimmed by 6 bases and J by 3 bases, leaving 9 bases between them. CDR3 nucleotide sequence: TGTGCCATCAGCCAGGACAGCTACGAGCAGTACTTC. Translated: CAISQDSYEQYF.

The rearrangement links TRBV2 to TRBJ1-6; D is uncertain. V lost 8 bases, J lost 5 bases, and 7 bases lay in between. The CDR3 length is 12 residues. The germline V gene encodes CDR1 SNHLY and CDR2 FYNNEI. The CDR3 DNA is TGTGCCAGCCAGGACCATAATTCACCCCTCCACTTT. Translating gives CASQDHNSPLHF.

This clonotype was recorded a few times. This chain uses TRBV6-6 with TRBJ1-6; tentatively, D is TRBD1 (5 bases). V was trimmed by 2 bases and J by 9 bases, leaving 8 bases between them. The CDR3 runs 13 residues. The V gene's germline CDR1 is MNHNY and CDR2 SVGAGI (reference sequence). The CDR3 region has the DNA TGTGCCAGCAGTTACGGCGGGGGTTCACCCCTCCACTTT. This gives the protein CASSYGGGSPLHF.

This clonotype was counted a few times. The chain has TRBV6-5 and TRBJ1-1; D unclear. The CDR3 covers 13 residues. Looked up from germline, CDR1 is MNHEY and CDR2 is SVGAGI. V dropped 6 bases and J dropped 4 bases, with 12 bases sitting between them. The CDR3 protein is CASSLVAGTEAFF. The CDR3, as DNA: TGTGCCAGCAGCCTGGTAGCGGGCACTGAAGCTTTCTTT.

The chain joins TRBV6-5 to TRBJ1-4; D is unclear. The CDR3 covers 13 residues. V was shortened by 5 bases and J by 6 bases, with 10 bases between the two germline ends. Germline CDR1 MNHEY, CDR2 SVGAGI. CDR3 in amino acids: CASSLGPDEKLFF. The CDR3 region has the DNA TGTGCCAGCAGTCTTGGGCCGGATGAAAAACTGTTTTTT.

The chain links TRBV14 to TRBJ2-3; D is possibly TRBD1 (6 bases). Germline V gene lookup returns CDR1 SGHDN and CDR2 FVKESK. V lost 9 bases to trimming and J lost 0 bases, with 13 bases between them. This CDR3 spans 14 amino acids. CDR3 amino acids: CASTPGHSTDTQYF. Here the CDR3 DNA reads TGTGCCAGTACCCCGGGACACAGCACAGATACGCAGTATTTT.

This clonotype was seen only a few times. The rearrangement joins TRBV2 to TRBJ2-5; D possibly corresponds to TRBD1 (6 bases). Germline CDR1 reads SNHLY; CDR2 reads FYNNEI. The CDR3 extends over 15 amino acids. The V gene lost 0 bases and the J gene lost 4 bases, with 12 bases spanning the gap. CDR3 nucleotides: TGTGCCAGCAGTGAAGCCGGCCTGGGGGCAGAGACCCAGTACTTC. Encoded protein: CASSEAGLGAETQYF. Supplemented by reference TRBV2 and TRBJ2-5, the full variable domain reads EPEVTQTPSHQVTQMGQEVILRCVPISNHLYFYWYRQILGQKVEFLVSFYNNEISEKSEIFDDQFSVERPDGSNFTLKIRSTKLEDSAMYFCASSEAGLGAETQYFGPGTRLLVL.

This clonotype was counted a few times. V is TRBV7-3 and J is TRBJ2-3; D is perhaps TRBD2 (6 bases). Germline lookup yields CDR1 SGHTA and CDR2 FQGTGA. This CDR3 has 18 amino acids. Between the trimmed V and J ends, which lost 1 base and 4 bases, there was a span of 21 bases. Here the CDR3 DNA reads TGTGCCAGCAGCTTAATTCCTGGGACTCCTGAAGGCTCAGATACGCAGTATTTT. Protein product: CASSLIPGTPEGSDTQYF.

This clonotype was seen a handful of times. The genes are TRBV20-1 and TRBJ2-3; no clear D. The CDR3 runs to 15 residues. Per the germline V gene, CDR1 is DFQATT and CDR2 is SNEGSKA (reference sequence). Between the trimmed V and J ends, which lost 6 bases and 2 bases, there was a span of 18 bases. The CDR3 nucleotides read TGCAGTGCCCCTAACCCCCGGAAGTTCACAGATACGCAGTATTTT. Encoded protein: CSAPNPRKFTDTQYF.

This clonotype came up once. V gene TRBV9 combines with J gene TRBJ2-1; D not certain. V gave up 5 bases and J gave up 6 bases, with 12 bases separating them. CDR1 is SGDLS, CDR2 YYNGEE, per germline. This CDR3 contains 13 residues. The CDR3: CASSLDSSNEQFF. For the CDR3, the DNA is TGTGCCAGCAGTCTTGACTCGAGCAATGAGCAGTTCTTC.

The chain couples TRBV3-1 to TRBJ1-2, with D unresolved. CDR3 size: 14 residues. The ends were cut back, 0 bases at V and 3 bases at J, with 8 bases in the middle. The germline V gene has CDR1 LGHDT and CDR2 YNNKEL (reference sequence). The CDR3 DNA is TGTGCCAGCAGCCAAGAACAAGATTACTATGGCTACACCTTC. Translating gives CASSQEQDYYGYTF.

This clonotype was seen many times. The rearrangement joins TRBV4-3 to TRBJ1-1; 7 nucleotides match TRBD1. V gave up 0 bases and J gave up 5 bases; unmatched junction bases: 12. CDR1 is LGHNA and CDR2 is YSLEER in the germline V gene. The length of the CDR3 is 17 residues. CDR3 nucleotides: TGCGCCAGCAGCCAAGAGATAGGCCAGACAGGGAGTACTGAAGCTTTCTTT. Protein: CASSQEIGQTGSTEAFF.

The V gene is TRBV4-3, the J gene TRBJ2-3, with 10 nucleotides matching TRBD2. The ends lost 5 bases at V and 5 bases at J; junction bases unmatched: 16. Germline values: CDR1 LGHNA, CDR2 YSLEER. CDR3 length equals 18 residues. CDR3: CASSSLSHTAGGIDTQYF. The DNA of the CDR3 is TGCGCCAGCAGCAGCCTCAGCCACACAGCGGGGGGGATAGATACGCAGTATTTT.

The chain has TRBV4-2 and TRBJ1-5; the D gene is possibly TRBD1 (6 bases). V was pared by 1 base and J by 5 bases, with 9 bases between. The CDR3 extends over 14 amino acids. In germline, CDR1 is LGHNA, CDR2 YNFKEQ. The CDR3: CASSQVQGYQPQHF. In nucleotides, the CDR3 is TGTGCCAGCAGCCAAGTTCAGGGGTATCAGCCCCAGCATTTT.

This clonotype was counted only a few times. The rearrangement joins TRBV4-3 to TRBJ2-3; no clear D gene. From germline, CDR1 is LGHNA and CDR2 YSLEER. V lost 2 bases to trimming and J lost 5 bases, with 14 bases between them. The CDR3 covers 15 residues. CDR3 bases: TGCGCCAGCAGCCAACGCTCAGCCCCCGGAGATACGCAGTATTTT. Translated: CASSQRSAPGDTQYF.

In its sample, this clonotype was seen a few times. This sequence joins TRBV7-8 and TRBJ1-2; D remains ambiguous. Germline CDR1 reads SGHVS; CDR2 reads FQNEAQ. This CDR3 has 16 amino acids. Deletions cut 3 bases from V and 3 bases from J, with 17 bases between. CDR3: CASSLPTSPWDYGYTF. The CDR3 DNA reads as TGTGCCAGCAGCTTGCCGACATCTCCCTGGGACTATGGCTACACCTTC.

The chain joins TRBV29-1 to TRBJ1-1; D possibly corresponds to TRBD1 (6 bases). The CDR3 consists of 13 residues. V gave up 7 bases and J gave up 4 bases, with 16 bases separating them. Germline V gives CDR1 SQVTM, CDR2 ANQGSEA. DNA of the CDR3: TGCAGCGCGCACAGGGACATGGGCACTGAAGCTTTCTTT. This sequence encodes CSAHRDMGTEAFF.